This entry describes one T cell receptor beta chain. This clonotype was found many times. The clone's antigen remains unknown. No much larger clone is present one base from it, and per-base qualities are unavailable. This sample is drawn from a study of Graves' ophthalmopathy and Graves' hyperthyroidism (dated by TCRdb to 2016 to 2019). Regarding the research as a whole: Peripheral blood was collected at initial diagnosis, prior to any treatment. The study used TCR beta repertoire signatures to distinguish Graves' ophthalmopathy from Graves' hyperthyroidism and to predict progression to ophthalmopathy. In total, approximately 140 blood samples were TCR-sequenced: 43 ophthalmopathy, some 80 hyperthyroidism and some 17 hyperthyroidism-to-ophthalmopathy patients. A discovery set of about 99 patients (under 45 ophthalmopathy, about 59 stable hyperthyroidism) was enrolled to explore V-J signatures distinguishing ophthalmopathy from hyperthyroidism. An independent validation cohort comprised some 19 hyperthyroidism patients and over 15 patients who later progressed from hyperthyroidism to ophthalmopathy. In a handful of hyperthyroidism patients, the T-cell repertoires found in thyroid tissue were compared with those found in blood. After sampling, hyperthyroidism patients received methimazole starting at 30 mg daily, and ophthalmopathy patients received high-dose intravenous methylprednisolone. The full study reports these points: In cross-validation, the 13-signature model distinguished ophthalmopathy from stable hyperthyroidism with around 86% sensitivity and about 81% specificity, while in the test set the corresponding values were approximately 80% and 75%. Among expanded thyroid clonotypes with frequency above 0.001, most also showed up in blood, which suggests that blood repertoires may reflect the thyroid immune response. No statistical method was used to set the sample size in advance, and the investigators knew which group each participant was assigned to. In validation, the model predicted ophthalmopathy progression with 70.59% sensitivity and 72.22% specificity; more than ten predicted patients were CT-confirmed with GO in a median of approximately 6.5 months.

TCR beta CDR3 regions were amplified from RNA transcripts for repertoire sequencing. The first round of RT-PCR was done with HTBI primers and the Qiagen OneStep RT-PCR kit, and was followed by a second round of multiplex PCR, then size selection and purification. Libraries were sequenced paired-end with 100 bp reads on an Illumina HiSeq2000. The paper's processing steps were these. SOAPnuke was used for read processing, and reads with adapters, uncalled bases, a mean Phred below 15, or no exact constant-primer or identifier match were discarded. High-quality paired reads were merged with COPE v1.2.5. Unique nucleotide sequences were defined as clonotypes and aligned to IMGT TRB V, D and J references using MiTCR v1.1. The analysis was limited to V-J combinations with a frequency above 0.0001, which together covered about 99% of repertoires. For each V-J combination, a TCR clonal expansion and chaos score was defined as the ratio of F50 clonal expansion to chaos observed in the TCRdist matrix. Welch's t-statistics and random forest were used to reduce the features to approximately 13 V-J combinations, which were then used as input to a naive Bayes classifier. Thyroid-blood repertoire similarity was quantified with the Morisita-Horn index. TCRdb cleaned the public reads at Q25 with fastp, built clones with MiXCR and kept in-frame beta chains. Merged by CDR3 protein, the rows form single entries marked with the most common genes and DNA. It is TCRdb's table, rather than the study itself, that gives the V and J calls and clone size. This sample lists some 750,000 distinct CDR3 sequences; approximately 40% were detected once. The ten largest clones add up to roughly 45% of the sample.

The CDR3 has 12 amino acids, counting the end cysteine and phenylalanine. Just CDR3 DNA is preserved here, 36 bases in frame from base 1. From the germline V gene (reference sequence), CDR1 is SEHNR and CDR2 is FQNEAQ. A distance of 9 bases separates the germline ends of V and J, which lose 4 bases and 8 bases respectively. Ophthalmopathy patients were characterized by moderately to severely active disease, a Clinical Activity Score of at least 3, a NOSPECS grade of at least 4, and a disease duration under 3 months. Patients with other autoimmune diseases, uncontrolled infections, pregnancy or lactation were excluded from the study. Clinical symptoms, serum thyroxine, TRAb, thyroid ultrasound and orbital computed tomography formed the basis of the diagnosis. Ficoll-Paque density gradient centrifugation was used to isolate PBMCs from about 9.4 ml of fresh peripheral blood. Total RNA was extracted using Trizol reagent, and RNA quality was checked on an Agilent 2100 Bioanalyzer.

The sequence was collected from an adult man with Graves' ophthalmopathy. Specimen: peripheral blood. The chain is encoded by TRBV7-9 joined to TRBJ1-5; the best D guess is TRBD1, with 6 bases matching. The nucleotides are TGTGCCAGCAGCTCCAGGGGCAAGCCCCAGCATTTT. Protein translation: CASSSRGKPQHF.